This TCR beta chain is drawn from a study of cytomegalovirus exposure and HLA in healthy donors. Whole-study results and caveats: Cytomegalovirus association was assigned to about 150 TCR beta chains.

The CDR3 extends over 16 amino acids. V was shortened by 5 bases and J by 2 bases, with 18 bases between the two germline ends. Germline V lookup: CDR1 SGHTA, CDR2 FQGNSA. Concerning this clone: The antigen is unknown.

Generated by immunoSEQ multiplex PCR, the TCRdb table keeps only in-frame clones and is missing some. This repertoire shows tens of thousands of clones, roughly 92% found once; its top ten account for 0.55% to 0.65%. The sequence came from a woman aged 18-30 years in good health and CMV-seronegative. The chain recombines TRBV7-2 with TRBJ1-2; D is ambiguous. Sequencing was done on a sample of PBMCs. CDR3 bases: TGTGCCAGCAGCCTTTACGCCAGGTCGCCGAACTATGGCTACACCTTC. This gives the protein CASSLYARSPNYGYTF. The whole variable domain, remainder taken from reference TRBV7-2 and TRBJ1-2, is GAGVSQSPSNKVTEKGKDVELRCDPISGHTALYWYRQSLGQGLEFLIYFQGNSAPDKSGLPSDRFSAERTGGSVSTLTIQRTQQEDSAVYLCASSLYARSPNYGYTFGSGTRLTVV.